Listed below are T cell receptor beta chains from one sample, sequenced in a study of shared clonotypes between healthy human individuals. Data came from immunoSEQ multiplex PCR; TCRdb stores just in-frame clones and leaves some out. Of hundreds of thousands of clones listed, roughly 78% are singletons. The sequenced sample was memory CD4+ T cells sorted from blood. These receptors were obtained from a woman aged 25 to 45 in good health. The CDR3 runs from the conserved cysteine through the conserved F or W. A D gene is named only where the DNA matches it firmly. Some rows have no size entry. The others give once, few or many, or a class for an expanded clone.

v_call	clone_size	d_call	j_call	cdr3_aa	cdr3_nt
TRBV5-1	many	.	TRBJ1-2	CASSPTRGAPYGYTF	TGCGCCAGCAGCCCTACCCGAGGGGCCCCATATGGCTACACCTTC
TRBV20-1	few	TRBD1	TRBJ1-1	CSARQGAGAFF	TGCAGTGCTAGACAGGGGGCAGGGGCTTTCTTT
TRBV6-6	.	.	TRBJ1-3	CASSFMGSSGNTIYF	TGTGCCAGCAGTTTCATGGGGAGCTCTGGAAACACCATATATTTT
TRBV5-6	.	.	TRBJ1-1	CASSWTEGATEAFF	TGTGCCAGCAGCTGGACCGAAGGTGCGACTGAAGCTTTCTTT
TRBV5-1	.	.	TRBJ1-3	CASRSGPISGNTIYF	TGCGCCAGCAGATCAGGACCGATCTCTGGAAACACCATATATTTT
TRBV7-2	.	TRBD2	TRBJ2-1	CASSLLGAGRNEQFF	TGTGCCAGCAGCTTATTAGGAGCGGGACGGAATGAGCAGTTCTTC
TRBV4-1	once	TRBD1	TRBJ2-7	CASSQAETGGPYEQYF	TGCGCCAGCAGCCAAGCGGAGACAGGGGGCCCCTACGAGCAGTACTTC
TRBV11-3	.	TRBD2	TRBJ2-1	CASSISGGSYNEQFF	TGTGCCAGCAGCATCAGCGGGGGCTCCTACAATGAGCAGTTCTTC
TRBV6-5	.	TRBD1	TRBJ1-1	CASSSRQVTGKTEAFF	TGTGCCAGCAGTTCAAGACAAGTGACAGGGAAAACTGAAGCTTTCTTT
TRBV28	.	TRBD1	TRBJ2-4	CASYQKPGTVQYF	TGTGCCAGCTACCAGAAACCCGGGACAGTACAGTACTTC
TRBV6-1	.	.	TRBJ1-5	CASSDLGQPQHF	TGTGCCAGCAGTGATTTAGGGCAGCCCCAGCATTTT
TRBV27	.	TRBD2	TRBJ2-2	CASSELGLAVNTGELFF	TGTGCCAGCAGTGAACTCGGGCTAGCGGTGAACACCGGGGAGCTGTTTTTT
TRBV19	.	TRBD1	TRBJ2-7	CASSPRDRDTYEQYF	TGTGCCAGTAGCCCCCGGGACAGGGACACCTACGAGCAGTACTTC
TRBV5-6	.	.	TRBJ1-2	CASSNTVNYGYTF	TGTGCCAGCAGCAATACAGTGAACTATGGCTACACCTTC
TRBV11-1	.	.	TRBJ1-3	CASKTRGGNTIYF	TGTGCCAGCAAGACAAGAGGTGGAAACACCATATATTTT
TRBV28	.	.	TRBJ1-3	CASSLIQRVAGNTIYF	TGTGCCAGCAGTTTGATACAGCGGGTGGCCGGAAACACCATATATTTT
TRBV5-4	few	TRBD1	TRBJ2-3	CASSLFQGADTQYF	TGTGCCAGCAGCTTGTTCCAGGGGGCAGATACGCAGTATTTT
TRBV6-4	once	.	TRBJ2-3	CASGDSRGARTDTQYF	TGTGCCAGCGGTGACTCTCGGGGGGCTCGCACAGATACGCAGTATTTT
TRBV27	.	TRBD1	TRBJ2-3	CASSLYGTGADTQYF	TGTGCCAGCAGTTTATACGGGACAGGGGCAGATACGCAGTATTTT
TRBV5-1	.	TRBD1	TRBJ1-5	CASSDTGDQPQHF	TGCGCCAGCAGCGATACAGGGGATCAGCCCCAGCATTTT
TRBV30	.	TRBD1	TRBJ1-2	CAWTGGPTYGYTF	TGTGCCTGGACAGGGGGTCCAACTTATGGCTACACCTTC
TRBV16	few	TRBD2	TRBJ2-1	CASSQSLGLAGSEQFF	TGTGCCAGCAGCCAAAGTCTGGGACTAGCGGGAAGTGAGCAGTTCTTC
TRBV30	.	TRBD2	TRBJ2-1	CAWSAWTSSNEQFF	TGTGCCTGGAGTGCGTGGACTAGTAGTAATGAGCAGTTCTTC
TRBV5-1	.	TRBD1	TRBJ2-2	CASSWGQQSNIGELFF	TGCGCCAGCAGCTGGGGACAGCAATCGAACATCGGGGAGCTGTTTTTT
TRBV5-1	.	.	TRBJ1-2	CASSSPGGNYGYTF	TGCGCCAGCAGCTCACCCGGAGGAAACTATGGCTACACCTTC
TRBV19	.	TRBD1	TRBJ2-1	CASSKRGGGNGVYEQFF	TGTGCCAGTAGTAAGAGAGGGGGCGGAAACGGCGTCTATGAGCAGTTCTTC
TRBV18	once	.	TRBJ2-5	CASSRGMGAWEQYF	TGTGCCAGCTCGCGAGGGATGGGGGCCTGGGAGCAGTACTTC
TRBV6-5	once	TRBD2	TRBJ2-1	CASSYSAGDVYEQFF	TGTGCCAGCAGTTACTCGGCGGGAGACGTTTATGAGCAGTTCTTC
TRBV28	.	.	TRBJ2-7	CASSFAVYEQYF	TGTGCCAGCAGTTTCGCGGTCTACGAGCAGTACTTC
TRBV9	.	.	TRBJ2-1	CASSVEVGAGEQFF	TGTGCCAGCAGCGTAGAAGTAGGCGCTGGTGAGCAGTTCTTC
TRBV7-8	many	TRBD1	TRBJ1-1	CASTRQGALTAFF	TGTGCCAGCACCCGGCAGGGGGCTCTAACGGCTTTCTTT
TRBV28	.	.	TRBJ2-7	CASSSLGSIDEQYF	TGTGCCAGCAGTTCGTTGGGGTCGATAGACGAGCAGTACTTC
TRBV27	.	.	TRBJ2-1	CASRALGRAGVRPYNEQFF	TGTGCCAGCAGAGCATTGGGGAGGGCAGGGGTTCGTCCCTACAATGAGCAGTTCTTC
TRBV29-1	.	TRBD1	TRBJ1-1	CSVATGYNTEAFF	TGCAGCGTTGCGACAGGGTATAACACTGAAGCTTTCTTT
TRBV30	once	.	TRBJ2-7	CAWSVRRHGPYEQYF	TGTGCCTGGAGTGTACGGAGGCATGGACCCTACGAGCAGTACTTC
TRBV7-8	.	.	TRBJ2-5	CASSSSGPPGGKTQYF	TGTGCCAGCAGCTCCTCCGGGCCCCCCGGTGGAAAGACCCAGTACTTC
TRBV19	.	.	TRBJ2-1	CANLKGFSYNEQFF	TGTGCCAATCTTAAGGGGTTCTCCTACAATGAGCAGTTCTTC
TRBV28	once	.	TRBJ1-1	CASSSPTDQDTEAFF	TGTGCCAGCAGTTCACCGACAGATCAGGACACTGAAGCTTTCTTT
TRBV5-1	.	.	TRBJ2-6	CASSLGGASGANVLTF	TGCGCCAGCAGCTTAGGGGGAGCCTCTGGGGCCAACGTCCTGACTTTC
TRBV5-1	.	TRBD1	TRBJ2-2	CASSPRTGVDTGELFF	TGCGCCAGCAGCCCGCGGACAGGGGTCGACACCGGGGAGCTGTTTTTT
TRBV6-1	few	.	TRBJ2-7	CASSSTLSYEQYF	TGTGCCAGCAGTTCAACCCTCTCCTACGAGCAGTACTTC